Listed here is a single T cell receptor beta chain. In the PCR, 60 Vbeta and 13 Jbeta primers were used. The data were produced by immunoSEQ multiplex PCR, yet TCRdb's version contains in-frame clones alone and is incomplete. The repertoire holds 90,000 to 120,000 clones, around 74% seen once, with around 15% in the top ten. These data belong to a study of cytomegalovirus exposure and HLA in healthy donors. Germline-derived CDR1 and CDR2 are KGHSH and LQKENI. V dropped 3 bases and J dropped 3 bases, with 12 bases sitting between them. The CDR3 is made up of 14 amino acids. Material: PBMCs. The TCR comes from a woman in her 40s in good health and CMV-seropositive. The chain recombines TRBV18 with TRBJ2-7, with a tentative D call TRBD2 (5 bases). The CDR3 loop is CASSPGAEGYEQYF. The CDR3, as DNA: TGTGCCAGCTCACCGGGAGCGGAAGGCTACGAGCAGTACTTC.